This TCR beta chain originates from a study of CD8 T cells in ankylosing spondylitis. TCRdb re-derived calls from the 5' RACE reads in MiXCR, one entry per CDR3 protein. The sample consists of fewer than 25,000 distinct CDR3 sequences, 13% of them appearing once. This CDR3 is 12 amino acids long. V lost 5 bases and J lost 5, with 10 bases in between. Germline assignment: CDR1 DFQATT and CDR2 SNEGSKA (reference sequence). This clonotype was seen repeatedly, ten times or more. The receptor was isolated from a male donor with ankylosing spondylitis or in good health (not recorded which). The chain is built from TRBV20-1 and TRBJ1-5; D may be TRBD1 (5 bases). Sequenced: blood. CDR3 sequence (DNA): TGCAGTGCTCAAGGACAAGATCAGCCCCAGCATTTT. It codes for CSAQGQDQPQHF.